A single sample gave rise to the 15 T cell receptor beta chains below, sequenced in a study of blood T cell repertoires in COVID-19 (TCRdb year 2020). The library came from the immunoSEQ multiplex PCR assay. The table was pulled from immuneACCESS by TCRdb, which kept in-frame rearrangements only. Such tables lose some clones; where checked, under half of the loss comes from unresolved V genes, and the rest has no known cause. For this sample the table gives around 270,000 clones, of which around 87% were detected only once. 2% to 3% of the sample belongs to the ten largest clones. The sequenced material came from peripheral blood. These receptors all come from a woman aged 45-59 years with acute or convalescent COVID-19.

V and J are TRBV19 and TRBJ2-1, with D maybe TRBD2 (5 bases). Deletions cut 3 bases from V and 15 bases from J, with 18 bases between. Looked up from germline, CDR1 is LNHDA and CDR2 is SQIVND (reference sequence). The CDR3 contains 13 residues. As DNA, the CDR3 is TGTGCCAGTAGTATCGGAGGAGTGGGGAGAGGGTTCTTC. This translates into CASSIGGVGRGFF.

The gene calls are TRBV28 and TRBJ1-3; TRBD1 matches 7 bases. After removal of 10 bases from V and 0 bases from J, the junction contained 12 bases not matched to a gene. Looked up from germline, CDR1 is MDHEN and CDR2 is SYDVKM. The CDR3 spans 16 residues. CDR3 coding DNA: TGTGCCACCATTAGAAACAGGGGAAACTCTGGAAACACCATATATTTT. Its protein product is CATIRNRGNSGNTIYF.

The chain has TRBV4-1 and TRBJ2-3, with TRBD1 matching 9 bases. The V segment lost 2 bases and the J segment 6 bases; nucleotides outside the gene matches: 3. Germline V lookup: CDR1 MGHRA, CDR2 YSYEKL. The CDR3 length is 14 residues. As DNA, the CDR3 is TGCGCCAGCAGCCAAAATGACAGGGGGGATACGCAGTATTTT. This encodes CASSQNDRGDTQYF.

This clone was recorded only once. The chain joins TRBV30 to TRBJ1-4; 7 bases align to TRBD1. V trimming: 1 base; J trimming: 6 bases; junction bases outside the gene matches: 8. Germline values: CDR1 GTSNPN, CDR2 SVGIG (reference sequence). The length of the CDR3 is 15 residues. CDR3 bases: TGTGCCTGGAGTGAGAAGGGACAGAGGGATGAAAAACTGTTTTTT. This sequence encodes CAWSEKGQRDEKLFF.

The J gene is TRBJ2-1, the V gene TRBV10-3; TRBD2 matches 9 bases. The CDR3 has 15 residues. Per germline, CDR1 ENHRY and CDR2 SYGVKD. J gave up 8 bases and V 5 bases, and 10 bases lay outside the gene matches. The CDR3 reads CAISIEGLALDEQFF. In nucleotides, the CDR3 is TGTGCCATCAGTATCGAGGGACTAGCACTCGATGAGCAGTTCTTC.

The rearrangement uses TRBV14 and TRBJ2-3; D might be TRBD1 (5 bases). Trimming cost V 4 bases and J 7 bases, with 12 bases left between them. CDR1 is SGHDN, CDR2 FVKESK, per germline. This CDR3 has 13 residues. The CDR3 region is CASSPLDTNTQYF. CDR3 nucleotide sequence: TGTGCCAGCAGCCCCTTGGACACCAATACGCAGTATTTT. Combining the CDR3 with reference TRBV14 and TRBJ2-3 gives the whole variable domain EAGVTQFPSHSVIEKGQTVTLRCDPISGHDNLYWYRRVMGKEIKFLLHFVKESKQDESGMPNNRFLAERTGGTYSTLKVQPAELEDSGVYFCASSPLDTNTQYFGPGTRLTVL.

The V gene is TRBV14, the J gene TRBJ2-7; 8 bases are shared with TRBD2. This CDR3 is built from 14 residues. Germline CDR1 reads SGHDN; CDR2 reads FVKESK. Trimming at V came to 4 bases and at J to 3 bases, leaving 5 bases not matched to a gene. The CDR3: CASSPASGSYEQYF. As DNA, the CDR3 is TGTGCCAGCAGCCCGGCAAGCGGGAGCTACGAGCAGTACTTC. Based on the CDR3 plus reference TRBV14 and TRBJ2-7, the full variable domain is EAGVTQFPSHSVIEKGQTVTLRCDPISGHDNLYWYRRVMGKEIKFLLHFVKESKQDESGMPNNRFLAERTGGTYSTLKVQPAELEDSGVYFCASSPASGSYEQYFGPGTRLTVT.

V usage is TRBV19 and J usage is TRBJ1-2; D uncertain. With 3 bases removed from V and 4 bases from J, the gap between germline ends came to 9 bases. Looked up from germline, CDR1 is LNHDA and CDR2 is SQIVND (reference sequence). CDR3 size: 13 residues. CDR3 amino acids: CASSILTTYGYTF. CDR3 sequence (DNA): TGTGCCAGTAGTATCCTGACAACCTATGGCTACACCTTC.

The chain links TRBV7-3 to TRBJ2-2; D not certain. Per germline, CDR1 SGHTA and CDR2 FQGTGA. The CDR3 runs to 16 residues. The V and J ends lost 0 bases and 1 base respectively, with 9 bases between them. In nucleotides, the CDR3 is TGTGCCAGCAGCTTAACCCTGGCCCAGAACACCGGGGAGCTGTTTTTT. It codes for CASSLTLAQNTGELFF.

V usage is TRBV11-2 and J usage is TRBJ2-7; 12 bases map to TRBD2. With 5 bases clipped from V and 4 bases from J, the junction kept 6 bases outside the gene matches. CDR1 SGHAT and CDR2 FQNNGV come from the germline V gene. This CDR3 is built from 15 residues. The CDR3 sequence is CASSRRLAGAYEQYF. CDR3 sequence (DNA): TGTGCCAGCAGCCGGCGACTAGCGGGAGCATACGAGCAGTACTTC.

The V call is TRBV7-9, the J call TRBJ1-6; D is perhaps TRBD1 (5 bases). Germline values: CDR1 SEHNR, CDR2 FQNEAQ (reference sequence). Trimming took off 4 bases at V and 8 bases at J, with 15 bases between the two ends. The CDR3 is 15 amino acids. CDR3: CASSSLQVADSPLHF. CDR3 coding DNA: TGTGCCAGCAGCTCCCTACAGGTTGCGGATTCACCCCTCCACTTT. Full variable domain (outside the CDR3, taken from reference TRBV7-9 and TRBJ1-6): DTGVSQNPRHKITKRGQNVTFRCDPISEHNRLYWYRQTLGQGPEFLTYFQNEAQLEKSRLLSDRFSAERPKGSFSTLEIQRTEQGDSAMYLCASSSLQVADSPLHFGNGTRLTVT.

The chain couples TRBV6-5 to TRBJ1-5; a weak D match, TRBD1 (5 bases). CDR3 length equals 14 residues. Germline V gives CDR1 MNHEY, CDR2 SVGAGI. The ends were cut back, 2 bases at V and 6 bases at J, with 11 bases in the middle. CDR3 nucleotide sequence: TGTGCCAGCAGTTACCAGGGTGGAGTTCAGCCCCAGCATTTT. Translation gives CASSYQGGVQPQHF.

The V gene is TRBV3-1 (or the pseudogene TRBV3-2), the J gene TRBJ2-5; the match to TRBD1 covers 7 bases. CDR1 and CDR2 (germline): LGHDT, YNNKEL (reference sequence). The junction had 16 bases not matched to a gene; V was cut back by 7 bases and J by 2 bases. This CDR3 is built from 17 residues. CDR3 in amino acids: CASNPTKGAWGQETQYF. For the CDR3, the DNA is TGTGCCAGCAACCCTACAAAGGGGGCTTGGGGGCAAGAGACCCAGTACTTC.

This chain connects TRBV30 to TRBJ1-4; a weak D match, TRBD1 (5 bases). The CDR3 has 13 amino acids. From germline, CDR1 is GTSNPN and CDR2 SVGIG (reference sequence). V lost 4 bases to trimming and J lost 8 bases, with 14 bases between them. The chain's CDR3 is CAWIRQGGEKLFF. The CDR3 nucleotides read TGTGCCTGGATCCGCCAGGGTGGGGAAAAACTGTTTTTT.

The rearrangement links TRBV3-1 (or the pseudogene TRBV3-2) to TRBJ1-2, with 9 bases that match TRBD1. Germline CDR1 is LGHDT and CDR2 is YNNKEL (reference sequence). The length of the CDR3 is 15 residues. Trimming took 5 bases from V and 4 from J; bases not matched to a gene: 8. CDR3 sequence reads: CASSARDREIYGYTF. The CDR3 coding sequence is TGTGCCAGCAGCGCCCGGGACAGGGAGATCTATGGCTACACCTTC.